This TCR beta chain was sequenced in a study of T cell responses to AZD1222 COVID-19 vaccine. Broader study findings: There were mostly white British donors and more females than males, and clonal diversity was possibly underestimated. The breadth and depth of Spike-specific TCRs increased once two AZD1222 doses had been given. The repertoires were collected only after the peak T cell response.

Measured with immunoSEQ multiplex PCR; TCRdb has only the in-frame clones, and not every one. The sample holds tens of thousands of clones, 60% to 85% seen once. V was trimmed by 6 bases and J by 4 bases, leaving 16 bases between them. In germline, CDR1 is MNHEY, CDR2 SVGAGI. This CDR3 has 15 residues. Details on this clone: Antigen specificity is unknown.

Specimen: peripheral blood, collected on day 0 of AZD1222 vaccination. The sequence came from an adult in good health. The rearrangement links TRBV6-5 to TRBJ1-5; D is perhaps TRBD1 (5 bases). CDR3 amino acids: CASRKDTSPNQPQHF. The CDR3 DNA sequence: TGTGCCAGCAGAAAGGACACCTCACCAAATCAGCCCCAGCATTTT.